This passage covers 5 T cell receptor beta chains from one sample sequenced in a study of beta chain features in type 1 diabetes. Every bit of the isolated RNA underwent reverse transcription, so sequencing read expressed TCRB transcripts. Profiled with immunoSEQ multiplex PCR; TCRdb holds only in-frame clones, not every one. Of approximately 600,000 clones in the sample, over 10% are singletons; the top ten hold approximately 0.11%. Study results and limitations: TCRB CDR3s were moderately but significantly shorter in Type 1 diabetes patients in all four CD4+ subsets.

Their antigen targets remain unknown. Material: naive CD4+ T cells from blood. Source of these receptors: a man aged 30 to 45 with type 1 diabetes.

Points on this clone: The junction departs from the called germline gene at one end, perhaps through a read error. CDR3 sequence reads: CASRYYTGAQETQYF. The CDR3 DNA reads TGTGCCAGCAGATACTATACAGGGGCCCAGGAGACCCAGTACTTC. V usage is TRBV6-5 and J usage is TRBJ2-5; 7 nucleotides agree with TRBD1. CDR3 length: 15 residues. CDR1 is MNHEY and CDR2 is SVGAGI in the germline V gene.

Comment on this clone: Other nucleotide sequences in the sample specify the same CDR3. The chain recombines TRBV7-2 with TRBJ1-5; D not certain. Trimming took off 1 base at V and 5 bases at J, with 3 bases between the two ends. Germline values: CDR1 SGHTA, CDR2 FQGNSA. CDR3 size: 12 residues. This CDR3 is CASSLDHQPQHF. The CDR3 DNA follows: TGTGCCAGCAGCTTAGACCATCAGCCCCAGCATTTT.

This chain joins TRBV5-6 and TRBJ2-1; 14 bases are a match to TRBD2. The germline V gene has CDR1 SGHDT and CDR2 YYEEEE. J gave up 0 bases and V 2 bases, and 1 base lay outside the gene matches. This CDR3 spans 17 amino acids. CDR3 nucleotides: TGTGCCAGCAGCTTCGGACTAGCGGGGGGCTCCTACAATGAGCAGTTCTTC. This sequence encodes CASSFGLAGGSYNEQFF.

This clone was picked up a small number of times. This chain uses TRBV29-1 with TRBJ1-5; tentative D call: TRBD1 (5 bases). This CDR3 has 15 amino acids. V was pared by 4 bases and J by 1 base, with 14 bases between. Germline values: CDR1 SQVTM, CDR2 ANQGSEA. CDR3 residues: CSVVIMGDSNQPQHF. DNA of the CDR3: TGCAGCGTTGTAATTATGGGGGACAGCAATCAGCCCCAGCATTTT.

The chain employs TRBV7-9 and TRBJ2-3; D tentatively fits TRBD1 or TRBD2 (5 bases each). There are 15 residues in the CDR3. V lost 2 bases and J lost 1, with 10 bases in between. The V gene's germline CDR1 is SEHNR and CDR2 FQNEAQ (reference sequence). The chain's CDR3 is CASSLRDLRTDTQYF. The CDR3 DNA reads TGTGCCAGCAGCTTAAGGGACCTTCGCACAGATACGCAGTATTTT.